A single sample gave rise to the 21 T cell receptor beta chains below, sequenced in a study of T cell responses to AZD1222 COVID-19 vaccine. Libraries were prepared by immunoSEQ multiplex PCR; TCRdb keeps only in-frame clonotypes and omits some of them. Found here are more than 120,000 clones, under 95% of them singletons; the top ten hold 5.1%. Source: peripheral blood, taken on day 0 of AZD1222 vaccination. The receptors come from an adult in good health.

The rearrangement joins TRBV15 to TRBJ1-5; 9 bases line up with TRBD1. The CDR3 contains 16 residues. J lost 6 bases, V lost 0 bases, and 6 bases had no gene match. Per the germline V gene, CDR1 is LNHNV and CDR2 is YYDKDF (reference sequence). The CDR3 nucleotides are TGTGCCACCAGCAGAGATGTACAGGGGGCTGGTCAGCCCCAGCATTTT. Protein sequence: CATSRDVQGAGQPQHF.

The rearrangement joins TRBV7-9 to TRBJ1-2; TRBD1 matches at 9 bases. In germline, CDR1 is SEHNR, CDR2 FQNEAQ (reference sequence). The CDR3 totals 15 residues. Losses at the gene ends were 5 bases for V and 3 bases for J; bases not matched to a gene: 7. The CDR3 DNA reads TGTGCCAGCAGCGCACCGGGACAGGGAGACTATGGCTACACCTTC. Protein product: CASSAPGQGDYGYTF.

This chain joins TRBV18 and TRBJ2-7; 9 bases align to TRBD1. Losses at the gene ends were 6 bases for V and 8 bases for J; bases not matched to a gene: 8. The CDR3 loop spans 13 amino acids. Germline V gives CDR1 KGHSH, CDR2 LQKENI. This CDR3 reads CASSQTGGEQQYF. The CDR3 DNA sequence: TGTGCCAGCTCCCAAACAGGGGGCGAACAGCAGTACTTC.

The V gene is TRBV3-1 (or the pseudogene TRBV3-2), the J gene TRBJ1-3; TRBD1 matches 7 bases. Germline-derived CDR1 and CDR2 are LGHDT and YNNKEL (reference sequence). The length of the CDR3 is 13 residues. The V segment lost 7 bases and the J segment 4 bases; nucleotides outside the gene matches: 4. The CDR3: CASKGTAGNTIYF. CDR3 nucleotide sequence: TGTGCCAGCAAGGGGACAGCCGGAAACACCATATATTTT.

The chain carries TRBV2 and TRBJ2-7; 7 nucleotides align to TRBD2. Germline CDR1 and CDR2: SNHLY and FYNNEI. This CDR3 has 14 residues. The trim removed 7 bases at V and 0 bases at J, leaving 6 bases unmatched. The CDR3 nucleotides are TGTGCCAGCAACGTGGGGGGGACCTCCTACGAGCAGTACTTC. Translating gives CASNVGGTSYEQYF.

The chain has TRBV20-1 and TRBJ1-2; D unresolved. This CDR3 comprises 11 residues. CDR1 is DFQATT and CDR2 is SNEGSKA in the germline V gene (reference sequence). V lost 4 bases to trimming and J lost 8 bases, with 11 bases between them. The CDR3 region has the DNA TGCAGTGCTAATTTTATGAACGGCTACACCTTC. It specifies CSANFMNGYTF.

V and J are TRBV7-6 and TRBJ1-2; no definite D call. The CDR3 runs 16 residues. CDR1 is SGHVS and CDR2 is FNYEAQ in the germline V gene. The V end lost 5 bases, the J end lost 5 bases, and 21 bases lay between the germline ends. The CDR3 reads CASSPIIGPGGYGYTF. In nucleotides, the CDR3 is TGTGCCAGCAGCCCCATTATCGGGCCAGGAGGATATGGCTACACCTTC. Looking up the rest from reference TRBV7-6 and TRBJ1-2 gives the full variable domain: GAGVSQSPRYKVTKRGQDVALRCDPISGHVSLYWYRQALGQGPEFLTYFNYEAQQDKSGLPNDRFSAERPEGSISTLTIQRTEQRDSAMYRCASSPIIGPGGYGYTFGSGTRLTVV.

This clone appeared a single time. CDR3 nucleotides: TGTGCCAGCAGAAAAAATGGAAACACCATATATTTT. Its protein product is CASRKNGNTIYF. The chain carries TRBV28 and TRBJ1-3; D is unclear. The length of the CDR3 is 12 residues. CDR1 is MDHEN, CDR2 SYDVKM, per germline. Deletions cut 6 bases from V and 3 bases from J, with 6 bases between.

CDR3 sequence reads: CASSEGPRPYNEQFF. Written as DNA, the CDR3 is TGTGCCAGCAGTGAAGGCCCCAGGCCCTACAATGAGCAGTTCTTC. The chain couples TRBV2 to TRBJ2-1; D unresolved. V lost 1 base and J 2 bases, leaving 9 bases between the germline ends. CDR1 and CDR2 from the germline V gene are SNHLY and FYNNEI. The CDR3 covers 15 residues. The variable domain in full, completed from reference TRBV2 and TRBJ2-1, reads EPEVTQTPSHQVTQMGQEVILRCVPISNHLYFYWYRQILGQKVEFLVSFYNNEISEKSEIFDDQFSVERPDGSNFTLKIRSTKLEDSAMYFCASSEGPRPYNEQFFGPGTRLTVL.

V is TRBV4-3 and J is TRBJ2-7; 10 nucleotides match TRBD1. CDR1 is LGHNA and CDR2 is YSLEER in the germline V gene. J gave up 2 bases and V 0 bases, and 7 bases lay outside the gene matches. The CDR3 loop spans 17 amino acids. CDR3 sequence (DNA): TGCGCCAGCAGCCAAGATCTACGGGACAGGGGTCCCTACGAGCAGTACTTC. Protein sequence: CASSQDLRDRGPYEQYF.

The chain couples TRBV6-5 to TRBJ1-2; D is possibly TRBD1 (6 bases). In germline, CDR1 is MNHEY, CDR2 SVGAGI. The CDR3 runs to 14 residues. Trimming took 8 bases from V and 4 from J, leaving 17 bases between them. CDR3: CASAGGQGIYGYTF. Written as DNA, the CDR3 is TGTGCCAGCGCGGGGGGGCAGGGTATCTATGGCTACACCTTC.

The V gene is TRBV7-9, the J gene TRBJ1-1, with D unresolved. Germline V gene sequence: CDR1 SEHNR, CDR2 FQNEAQ (reference sequence). CDR3 length equals 16 residues. With 4 bases removed from V and 1 base from J, the gap between germline ends came to 16 bases. For the CDR3, the DNA is TGTGCCAGCAGCTCGGACGGCTTAAGGGCGAACACTGAAGCTTTCTTT. This codes for CASSSDGLRANTEAFF. Variable domain in full (rest from reference TRBV7-9 and TRBJ1-1): DTGVSQNPRHKITKRGQNVTFRCDPISEHNRLYWYRQTLGQGPEFLTYFQNEAQLEKSRLLSDRFSAERPKGSFSTLEIQRTEQGDSAMYLCASSSDGLRANTEAFFGQGTRLTVV.

This clone was counted a few times. The genes are TRBV28 and TRBJ2-7; tentative D call: TRBD2 (6 bases). The CDR3 consists of 14 residues. Germline V gene sequence: CDR1 MDHEN, CDR2 SYDVKM. Trimming cost V 5 bases and J 2 bases, with 13 bases left between them. CDR3 sequence reads: CASSRGDSPYEQYF. CDR3 bases: TGTGCCAGCAGTAGAGGGGACTCTCCCTACGAGCAGTACTTC.

This clone was seen more than once but under ten times. V usage is TRBV11-2 and J usage is TRBJ1-2; 12 positions match TRBD1. The V segment lost 2 bases and the J segment 7 bases; nucleotides outside the gene matches: 5. The CDR3 runs to 15 residues. Germline CDR1 SGHAT, CDR2 FQNNGV. CDR3: CASSLWGQGAVGYTF. The CDR3 DNA is TGTGCCAGCAGCTTATGGGGACAGGGGGCAGTTGGCTACACCTTC.

This clone has a handful of counts. The genes are TRBV7-6 and TRBJ2-7; D is possibly TRBD2 (7 bases). The CDR3 extends over 15 amino acids. Germline V CDR1 and CDR2: SGHVS, FNYEAQ. V was pared by 5 bases and J by 7 bases, with 21 bases between. The CDR3 DNA is TGTGCCAGCAGCCTCGGCGGGGGCGGGAAGGGTGAGCAGTACTTC. This encodes CASSLGGGGKGEQYF. Supplemented by reference TRBV7-6 and TRBJ2-7, the full variable domain reads GAGVSQSPRYKVTKRGQDVALRCDPISGHVSLYWYRQALGQGPEFLTYFNYEAQQDKSGLPNDRFSAERPEGSISTLTIQRTEQRDSAMYRCASSLGGGGKGEQYFGPGTRLTVT.

The rearrangement joins TRBV7-9 to TRBJ2-2, with unresolved D. The CDR3 consists of 12 residues. Trimming took off 2 bases at V and 9 bases at J, with 7 bases between the two ends. From germline, CDR1 is SEHNR and CDR2 FQNEAQ (reference sequence). CDR3 residues: CASSLLERELFF. For the CDR3, the DNA is TGTGCCAGCAGCTTACTAGAAAGGGAGCTGTTTTTT.

The chain joins TRBV2 to TRBJ2-7, with D possibly being TRBD2 (5 bases). This CDR3 is built from 13 residues. The V end was cut by 6 bases, the J end by 5 bases, with 14 bases between. Germline V gives CDR1 SNHLY, CDR2 FYNNEI. In DNA, the CDR3 is TGTGCCAGCAGAGACGGCGGGTATGACGAGCAGTACTTC. Residues: CASRDGGYDEQYF.

The chain uses TRBV9 and TRBJ1-1; TRBD1 matches at 7 bases. Trimming took 3 bases from V and 2 from J; bases not matched to a gene: 4. Per the germline V gene, CDR1 is SGDLS and CDR2 is YYNGEE. This CDR3 has 14 amino acids. In DNA form, the CDR3 reads TGTGCCAGCAGCGGATACAGGGGCAACACTGAAGCTTTCTTT. Translation: CASSGYRGNTEAFF.

The genes are TRBV15 and TRBJ2-5, with D hard to call. Germline loops: CDR1 LNHNV, CDR2 YYDKDF (reference sequence). V was shortened by 0 bases and J by 5 bases, with 10 bases between the two germline ends. The CDR3 has 14 amino acids. The CDR3 nucleotides read TGTGCCACCAGCAGAGAACATCCTCGGGAGACCCAGTACTTC. Translation gives CATSREHPRETQYF.

This chain joins TRBV5-1 and TRBJ1-2, with TRBD1 as a possible D gene (5 bases). Trimming took off 0 bases at V and 0 bases at J, with 9 bases between the two ends. The germline V gene encodes CDR1 SGHRS and CDR2 YFSETQ. The CDR3 length is 15 residues. As DNA, the CDR3 is TGCGCCAGCAGCTTGGGTACAGGCACTAACTATGGCTACACCTTC. Translated: CASSLGTGTNYGYTF.

The J gene is TRBJ2-7, the V gene TRBV19; D gene unclear. Germline CDR1 and CDR2: LNHDA and SQIVND (reference sequence). This CDR3 has 13 amino acids. With 5 bases removed from V and 2 bases from J, the gap between germline ends came to 10 bases. The CDR3 DNA is TGTGCCAGTAGTGAGAGACCTACCTACGAGCAGTACTTC. Amino acids: CASSERPTYEQYF.